The rows below give T cell receptor beta chains drawn from one sample of a study of shared T cell receptors in the human thymus. Profiled with immunoSEQ multiplex PCR; TCRdb holds only in-frame clones, not every one. The sample lists 55,000 to 80,000 clones, about 95% occurring once. What was sequenced was thymocytes. Receptor source: a human donor. Both conserved end residues are part of each CDR3. D genes are given only for firm matches. The size field is filled for only some rows; it gives once, few, many or a size class.

clone size: NA
CDR3 length: 14
J gene: TRBJ1-2
D gene: NA
V gene: TRBV6-6
CDR3 protein: CASGHGGEGYGYTF
CDR3 DNA: TGTGCCAGCGGTCACGGGGGGGAAGGCTATGGCTACACCTTC

clone size: NA
CDR3 length: 14
J gene: TRBJ2-1
D gene: NA
V gene: TRBV6-4
CDR3 protein: CASSGGAWGNEQFF
CDR3 DNA: TGTGCCAGCAGTGGTGGGGCTTGGGGGAATGAGCAGTTCTTC

clone size: NA
CDR3 length: 14
J gene: TRBJ2-5
D gene: NA
V gene: TRBV6-1
CDR3 protein: CASSEAKGQETQYF
CDR3 DNA: TGTGCCAGCAGTGAAGCGAAGGGGCAAGAGACCCAGTACTTC

clone size: NA
CDR3 length: 15
J gene: TRBJ2-3
D gene: NA
V gene: TRBV5-6
CDR3 protein: CASSFPLQGTDTQYF
CDR3 DNA: TGTGCCAGCAGCTTTCCTCTGCAGGGAACAGATACGCAGTATTTT

clone size: NA
CDR3 length: 15
J gene: TRBJ2-7
D gene: NA
V gene: TRBV7-2
CDR3 protein: CASSTNVSGFYEQYF
CDR3 DNA: TGTGCCAGCAGCACGAACGTGAGCGGGTTCTACGAGCAGTACTTC

clone size: NA
CDR3 length: 15
J gene: TRBJ2-1
D gene: NA
V gene: TRBV7-8
CDR3 protein: CASSFGNKRYNEQFF
CDR3 DNA: TGTGCCAGCAGCTTTGGGAACAAGCGGTACAATGAGCAGTTCTTC

clone size: NA
CDR3 length: 16
J gene: TRBJ1-5
D gene: NA
V gene: TRBV5-1
CDR3 protein: CASRGWPKEAGQPQHF
CDR3 DNA: TGCGCCAGCAGAGGTTGGCCGAAGGAAGCGGGTCAGCCCCAGCATTTT

clone size: NA
CDR3 length: 14
J gene: TRBJ1-3
D gene: NA
V gene: TRBV4-3
CDR3 protein: CASSQTRQDNTIYF
CDR3 DNA: TGCGCCAGCAGCCAAACACGACAGGATAACACCATATATTTT

clone size: once
CDR3 length: 17
J gene: TRBJ1-3
D gene: NA
V gene: TRBV14
CDR3 protein: CASSQERLSDPGNTIYF
CDR3 DNA: TGTGCCAGCAGCCAAGAACGGCTAAGCGATCCTGGAAACACCATATATTTT

clone size: NA
CDR3 length: 14
J gene: TRBJ1-2
D gene: TRBD1
V gene: TRBV9
CDR3 protein: CASSVGGGLRGYTF
CDR3 DNA: TGTGCCAGCAGCGTAGGAGGGGGCCTACGTGGCTACACCTTC

clone size: NA
CDR3 length: 18
J gene: TRBJ1-3
D gene: NA
V gene: TRBV14
CDR3 protein: CASSQVVGVPYSGNTIYF
CDR3 DNA: TGTGCCAGCAGCCAAGTTGTGGGAGTCCCCTACTCTGGAAACACCATATATTTT

clone size: once
CDR3 length: 15
J gene: TRBJ2-4
D gene: TRBD2
V gene: TRBV11-3
CDR3 protein: CASSNTSGAKNIQYF
CDR3 DNA: TGTGCCAGCAGCAATACTAGCGGGGCCAAAAACATTCAGTACTTC

clone size: NA
CDR3 length: 16
J gene: TRBJ1-3
D gene: NA
V gene: TRBV6-1
CDR3 protein: CASSEGRTPFGNTIYF
CDR3 DNA: TGTGCCAGCAGTGAAGGTCGGACCCCGTTTGGAAACACCATATATTTT

clone size: NA
CDR3 length: 17
J gene: TRBJ2-3
D gene: NA
V gene: TRBV4-3
CDR3 protein: CASSRPKGGDSTDTQYF
CDR3 DNA: TGCGCCAGCAGCCGTCCCAAAGGTGGGGATAGCACAGATACGCAGTATTTT

clone size: NA
CDR3 length: 11
J gene: TRBJ2-1
D gene: NA
V gene: TRBV19
CDR3 protein: CASSSGGEQFF
CDR3 DNA: TGTGCCAGTAGCTCCGGGGGTGAGCAGTTCTTC

clone size: NA
CDR3 length: 18
J gene: TRBJ2-6
D gene: NA
V gene: TRBV12-5
CDR3 protein: CASGLQVGPCSGANVLTF
CDR3 DNA: TGTGCTAGTGGTCTCCAGGTAGGGCCTTGCTCTGGGGCCAACGTCCTGACTTTC

clone size: NA
CDR3 length: 15
J gene: TRBJ2-3
D gene: TRBD2
V gene: TRBV7-3
CDR3 protein: CASSFSGGAADTQYF
CDR3 DNA: TGTGCCAGCAGCTTTAGCGGGGGGGCCGCAGATACGCAGTATTTT

clone size: NA
CDR3 length: 16
J gene: TRBJ2-7
D gene: TRBD1
V gene: TRBV6-5
CDR3 protein: CASSYYMGQGSYEQYF
CDR3 DNA: TGTGCCAGCAGTTACTATATGGGACAGGGATCCTACGAGCAGTACTTC

clone size: NA
CDR3 length: 17
J gene: TRBJ2-3
D gene: NA
V gene: TRBV7-2
CDR3 protein: CASSSPVGTLSTDTQYF
CDR3 DNA: TGTGCCAGCAGCTCCCCGGTCGGGACACTTAGCACAGATACGCAGTATTTT

clone size: NA
CDR3 length: 16
J gene: TRBJ2-2
D gene: NA
V gene: TRBV13
CDR3 protein: CASSLRQAPALGELFF
CDR3 DNA: TGTGCCAGCAGCTTAAGGCAGGCCCCTGCCCTCGGGGAGCTGTTTTTT

clone size: NA
CDR3 length: 16
J gene: TRBJ2-1
D gene: TRBD2
V gene: TRBV4-1
CDR3 protein: CASSQDEGTRAREQFF
CDR3 DNA: TGCGCCAGCAGCCAAGATGAGGGGACTAGGGCTCGGGAGCAGTTCTTC

clone size: NA
CDR3 length: 12
J gene: TRBJ2-2
D gene: NA
V gene: TRBV15
CDR3 protein: CATSRTDGELFF
CDR3 DNA: TGTGCCACCAGCAGGACAGACGGGGAGCTGTTTTTT

clone size: NA
CDR3 length: 12
J gene: TRBJ2-1
D gene: NA
V gene: TRBV10-3
CDR3 protein: CAISGRYNEQFF
CDR3 DNA: TGTGCCATCAGTGGCAGATACAATGAGCAGTTCTTC

clone size: NA
CDR3 length: 11
J gene: TRBJ2-4
D gene: NA
V gene: TRBV29-1
CDR3 protein: CSVWLKNIQYF
CDR3 DNA: TGCAGCGTTTGGTTGAAAAACATTCAGTACTTC

clone size: NA
CDR3 length: 14
J gene: TRBJ2-2
D gene: TRBD1
V gene: TRBV11-2
CDR3 protein: CASSPDRVTGELFF
CDR3 DNA: TGTGCCAGCAGCCCAGACAGGGTGACCGGGGAGCTGTTTTTT

clone size: NA
CDR3 length: 18
J gene: TRBJ1-4
D gene: NA
V gene: TRBV27
CDR3 protein: CASSLRGVGSDRGEKLFF
CDR3 DNA: TGTGCCAGCAGTTTAAGGGGGGTGGGTTCGGACCGCGGTGAAAAACTGTTTTTT

clone size: NA
CDR3 length: 14
J gene: TRBJ1-1
D gene: NA
V gene: TRBV27
CDR3 protein: CASSLNRTPSEAFF
CDR3 DNA: TGTGCCAGCAGTTTAAATCGGACCCCGAGTGAAGCTTTCTTT

clone size: NA
CDR3 length: 17
J gene: TRBJ1-2
D gene: TRBD1
V gene: TRBV25-1
CDR3 protein: CASSESDTVGTGGDHTF
CDR3 DNA: TGTGCCAGCAGTGAATCCGATACCGTCGGGACAGGGGGCGATCACACCTTC

clone size: NA
CDR3 length: 14
J gene: TRBJ2-2
D gene: NA
V gene: TRBV7-2
CDR3 protein: CASSLRTFTGELFF
CDR3 DNA: TGTGCCAGCAGCTTAAGGACGTTCACCGGGGAGCTGTTTTTT

clone size: few
CDR3 length: 12
J gene: TRBJ1-4
D gene: NA
V gene: TRBV4-2
CDR3 protein: CASSPIREKLFF
CDR3 DNA: TGTGCCAGCAGCCCGATAAGAGAAAAACTGTTTTTT

clone size: few
CDR3 length: 14
J gene: TRBJ1-2
D gene: NA
V gene: TRBV5-1
CDR3 protein: CASSSPDFYYGYTF
CDR3 DNA: TGCGCCAGCAGCTCACCGGACTTCTACTATGGCTACACCTTC

clone size: NA
CDR3 length: 13
J gene: TRBJ2-7
D gene: NA
V gene: TRBV5-5
CDR3 protein: CASSLGRGSEQYF
CDR3 DNA: TGTGCCAGCAGCTTGGGCAGGGGTAGCGAGCAGTACTTC

clone size: NA
CDR3 length: 19
J gene: TRBJ2-3
D gene: NA
V gene: TRBV4-1
CDR3 protein: CASSPKRPQGRRGLDTQYF
CDR3 DNA: TGCGCCAGCAGCCCTAAGCGCCCCCAGGGGCGAAGAGGATTAGATACGCAGTATTTT

clone size: NA
CDR3 length: 16
J gene: TRBJ2-1
D gene: NA
V gene: TRBV27
CDR3 protein: CASSLSWQGAYNEQFF
CDR3 DNA: TGTGCCAGCAGTTTATCGTGGCAGGGAGCCTACAATGAGCAGTTCTTC

clone size: NA
CDR3 length: 16
J gene: TRBJ1-1
D gene: NA
V gene: TRBV11-2
CDR3 protein: CASSSLGRSGLAEAFF
CDR3 DNA: TGTGCCAGCAGCTCCCTCGGGCGCTCAGGGCTTGCTGAAGCTTTCTTT